In its sample, the clone carrying this T cell receptor beta chain was seen many times. Its specificity is unknown. On the day of bone marrow donation, the related graft donor provided peripheral blood. These data belong to a study of T cells after posttransplantation cyclophosphamide. Whole-study results and caveats: Later post-transplant blood repertoires were often dominated by donor CD8+ memory clones. TRB clonality was highly associated with recipient CMV seropositivity and reactivation. Skin or GI-infiltrating T cells shared few TRB sequences with blood.

Libraries were prepared by immunoSEQ multiplex PCR; TCRdb keeps only in-frame clonotypes and omits some of them. Altogether roughly 26,000 clones were found in the sample, and no singletons occur. The sequence came from a man aged 45-60 years in good health, CMV-negative, and a related stem cell transplant donor. Sequenced sample: PBMCs.

The CDR3 DNA follows: TGTGCCAGCTGGGAAACAGGGGGGACCTACAATGAGCAGTTCTTC. Protein product: CASWETGGTYNEQFF. V is TRBV2 and J is TRBJ2-1, with TRBD1 identical over 8 bases. The length of the CDR3 is 15 residues. Looked up from germline, CDR1 is SNHLY and CDR2 is FYNNEI. Trimming at V came to 8 bases and at J to 2 bases, leaving 8 bases not matched to a gene.